Listed here is a single T cell receptor (beta chain). The sample is drawn from a study of technical replicates of blood from a few donors. TCRdb's copy holds only in-frame clones and misses some; the assay was immunoSEQ multiplex PCR. The data contain tens of thousands of clones, 85% to 95% of them singletons. Per germline, CDR1 MNHEY and CDR2 SVGAGI. Between the trimmed V and J ends, which lost 7 bases and 5 bases, there was a span of 9 bases. CDR3 size: 11 residues. The chain is built from TRBV6-5 and TRBJ2-7; D is unresolved. Material: T cells isolated from PBMCs. The receptor's source is a human donor in good health. The CDR3 loop reads CASIGRNEQYF. DNA of the CDR3: TGTGCCAGCATCGGCAGGAACGAGCAGTACTTC.